The 14 T cell receptor beta chains given below trace back to one sample, sequenced in a study of glioma-infiltrating T cells. The iRepertoire nested amplicon-rescue multiplex PCR amplified TCR alpha and beta CDR3s from RNA. TCRdb reprocessed the multiplex PCR reads via MiXCR and lists one record per CDR3 protein. The sample consists of over 100,000 distinct CDR3 sequences, around 25% of them appearing once. Sequencing was carried out using glioma tissue, nonneoplastic brain tissue, or PBMCs (not recorded which). These receptors were taken from a human donor with low-grade glioma or glioblastoma, undergoing nonglioma brain surgery, or in good health (not recorded which).

As for this clonotype: A much larger clonotype is one base distant, so this may be a read error. The chain joins TRBV6-6 to TRBJ2-5; D is unclear. The CDR3 covers 11 residues. CDR1 and CDR2 (germline): MNHNY, SVGAGI (reference sequence). This CDR3 is CARSYAETQYF. CDR3 nucleotide sequence: TGTGCCCGCAGTTACGCTGAGACCCAGTACTTC.

This clonotype has at least ten counts. The chain is built from TRBV28 and TRBJ2-3, with TRBD2 matching 12 bases. Trimming cost V 6 bases and J 8 bases; bases outside gene matches: 12. Germline CDR1 and CDR2: MDHEN and SYDVKM. The CDR3 consists of 16 residues. The CDR3 DNA follows: TGTGCCAGCAGACTCGGGACTAGCGGGCCCTCAAGTACGCAGTATTTT. Its protein product is CASRLGTSGPSSTQYF.

The CDR3 loop reads CASSNMGGSPLHF. The CDR3 coding sequence is TGCGCCAGCAGTAACATGGGGGGTTCACCCCTCCACTTT. The chain links TRBV10-1 to TRBJ1-6; tentatively, D is TRBD1 (5 bases). Looked up from germline, CDR1 is WNHNN and CDR2 is SYGVQD (reference sequence). The CDR3 has 13 residues. Trimming removed 5 bases from V and 9 bases from J, with 11 bases in between.

This clonotype was recorded at least ten times. The chain has TRBV7-2 and TRBJ2-3; possible D gene TRBD2, 6 bases. Between the trimmed V and J ends, which lost 5 bases and 1 base, there was a span of 13 bases. The CDR3 covers 15 residues. Germline CDR1 reads SGHTA; CDR2 reads FQGNSA. Here the CDR3 reads CASSPRGSGTDTQYF. The CDR3 nucleotides are TGTGCCAGCAGCCCCCGGGGGAGCGGCACAGATACGCAGTATTTT.

There are many counts of this clonotype. V and J are TRBV3-1 and TRBJ1-5; D uncertain. CDR1 is LGHDT, CDR2 YNNKEL, per germline (reference sequence). V dropped 3 bases and J dropped 5 bases, with 5 bases sitting between them. The CDR3 is 12 amino acids. In DNA, the CDR3 is TGTGCCAGCAGCCAGGGATATCAGCCCCAGCATTTT. Translated: CASSQGYQPQHF.

In its sample, this clonotype was seen many times. This chain joins TRBV20-1 and TRBJ2-1, with 12 bases fitting TRBD2. Germline CDR1 is DFQATT and CDR2 is SNEGSKA (reference sequence). Trimming removed 1 base from V and 3 bases from J; junction bases left unmatched: 10. This CDR3 spans 18 amino acids. CDR3 nucleotide sequence: TGCAGTGCTAGAGTGACTAGCGGGAGTGCTTCCATCTACAATGAGCAGTTCTTC. Encoded protein: CSARVTSGSASIYNEQFF.

This clonotype was counted at least ten times. The chain combines TRBV12-3 or TRBV12-4 with TRBJ1-5; D unclear. The CDR3 totals 15 residues. With 2 bases removed from V and 3 bases from J, the gap between germline ends came to 11 bases. The CDR3 nucleotides read TGTGCCAGCAGTTTAAAAGGCGGGCCCAATCAGCCCCAGCATTTT. Encoded protein: CASSLKGGPNQPQHF.

The sample holds many counts of this clonotype. The rearrangement uses TRBV19 and TRBJ1-5; no definite D call. Germline values: CDR1 LNHDA, CDR2 SQIVND (reference sequence). The CDR3 is 14 residues long. Trimming shortened V by 1 base and J by 3 bases, and 7 bases separated the two germline ends. CDR3 protein: CASSIGRINQPQHF. The DNA for the CDR3 is TGTGCCAGTAGTATAGGACGGATCAATCAGCCCCAGCATTTT.

The gene calls are TRBV19 and TRBJ1-5, with TRBD1 as a possible D gene (5 bases). V was cut by 1 base and J by 6 bases, with 16 bases left in between. The CDR3 sequence is 16 residues long. Germline V gives CDR1 LNHDA, CDR2 SQIVND (reference sequence). The CDR3 nucleotides are TGTGCCAGTAGTATAGTGGCAGGGAGTAATACTCAGCCCCAGCATTTT. Translated, it gives CASSIVAGSNTQPQHF.

V gene TRBV7-9 combines with J gene TRBJ2-7; maybe TRBD2 (5 bases). Between the trimmed V and J ends, which lost 2 bases and 13 bases, there was a span of 21 bases. Germline V gives CDR1 SEHNR, CDR2 FQNEAQ (reference sequence). The CDR3 contains 14 residues. The CDR3 loop is CASSLRGSEGGHYF. CDR3 bases: TGTGCCAGCAGCTTACGTGGGAGTGAAGGCGGGCACTACTTC.

This clonotype was picked up a small number of times. It may be a read error: a sequence one base away is much more abundant. This sequence joins TRBV28 and TRBJ2-7; 10 positions agree with TRBD2. V trimming: 6 bases; J trimming: 3 bases; junction bases outside the gene matches: 8. This CDR3 comprises 15 residues. Germline CDR1 reads MDHEN; CDR2 reads SYDVKM. The chain's CDR3 is CASSTTSSGSYEQYF. Written as DNA, the CDR3 is TGTGCCAGCAGCACCACATCTAGCGGGAGCTACGAGCAGTACTTC.

This clonotype turned up a few times. The chain joins TRBV2 to TRBJ1-3; D call uncertain. The CDR3 length is 14 residues. Per the germline V gene, CDR1 is SNHLY and CDR2 is FYNNEI. V was clipped by 6 bases and J by 10 bases, with 19 bases between them. The chain's CDR3 is CASSLARVSVTIYF. The DNA of the CDR3 is TGTGCCAGCAGCCTAGCGAGGGTATCGGTGACCATATATTTT.

This clonotype has a count of ten or more. CDR3 sequence reads: CSARPPIGTSGRASYNEQFF. The DNA of the CDR3 is TGCAGTGCTAGACCCCCTATCGGGACTAGCGGGAGGGCCTCCTACAATGAGCAGTTCTTC. The genes are TRBV20-1 and TRBJ2-1; TRBD2 agrees at 16 bases. V trimming: 2 bases; J trimming: 0 bases; junction bases outside the gene matches: 10. Germline CDR1 is DFQATT and CDR2 is SNEGSKA (reference sequence). The CDR3 loop spans 20 amino acids.

This clonotype came up many times. The chain couples TRBV2 to TRBJ2-1; D gene ambiguous. This CDR3 has 14 amino acids. CDR1 is SNHLY and CDR2 is FYNNEI in the germline V gene. The V and J ends lost 1 base and 0 bases respectively, with 4 bases between them. In DNA form, the CDR3 reads TGTGCCAGCAGTGAAGGACGCTCCTACAATGAGCAGTTCTTC. It yields the protein CASSEGRSYNEQFF.